Below are 24 T cell receptor beta chains sequenced from a single sample in a study of beta chain features in type 1 diabetes. Since all of the isolated RNA was reverse transcribed, expressed TCRB transcripts were what got sequenced. The method was immunoSEQ multiplex PCR; TCRdb's version includes in-frame clones alone and lacks a portion of them. The data hold about 930,000 clones, with roughly a sixth observed a single time. The sequenced sample was naive CD4+ T cells from blood. Receptor source: a woman aged 18-30 years in good health.

V gene TRBV19 combines with J gene TRBJ2-1; no definite D call. The germline gives CDR1 LNHDA, CDR2 SQIVND (reference sequence). The length of the CDR3 is 12 residues. The ends were cut back, 2 bases at V and 8 bases at J, with 7 bases in the middle. CDR3 amino acids: CASSITQHEQFF. Written as DNA, the CDR3 is TGTGCCAGTAGTATAACCCAACATGAGCAGTTCTTC.

V and J are TRBV5-4 and TRBJ2-3; D not resolved. From germline, CDR1 is SGHNT and CDR2 YYREEE (reference sequence). The CDR3 runs 14 residues. Trimming took 4 bases from V and 0 from J, leaving 9 bases between them. The CDR3 protein is CASSPPSSTDTQYF. In DNA, the CDR3 is TGTGCCAGCAGCCCCCCGTCTAGCACAGATACGCAGTATTTT.

This clone occurred once. The chain joins TRBV9 to TRBJ1-1, with a weak D call TRBD1 (5 bases). Trimming left V 4 bases short and J 3 bases short, with 13 bases between. The germline V gene has CDR1 SGDLS and CDR2 YYNGEE. The CDR3 consists of 14 residues. CDR3 loop: CASSKGLRDTEAFF. CDR3 nucleotides: TGTGCCAGCAGCAAGGGACTGAGGGACACTGAAGCTTTCTTT.

The rearrangement joins TRBV25-1 to TRBJ2-3, with D possibly matching TRBD1 (5 bases). The length of the CDR3 is 12 residues. V shed 2 bases and J shed 5 bases, with 5 bases lying between them. Germline V lookup: CDR1 MGHDK, CDR2 SYGVNS. The DNA for the CDR3 is TGTGCCAGCAGTGAAACAGGAGATACGCAGTATTTT. Amino acid sequence: CASSETGDTQYF.

V gene TRBV28 combines with J gene TRBJ2-1, with D unclear. The V end lost 4 bases, the J end lost 7 bases, and 8 bases lay between the germline ends. This CDR3 region has 12 residues. CDR1 and CDR2 (germline): MDHEN, SYDVKM. CDR3 nucleotides: TGTGCCAGCAGTTCCGTAATTAATGAGCAGTTCTTC. It translates to CASSSVINEQFF.

A few counts support this clone. The genes are TRBV27 and TRBJ1-4; D is uncertain. Deletions cut 0 bases from V and 5 bases from J, with 13 bases between. The CDR3 consists of 16 residues. CDR1 and CDR2 (germline): MNHEY, SMNVEV (reference sequence). CDR3 nucleotides: TGTGCCAGCAGTTTATCCTTCCAACTCCGAAATGAAAAACTGTTTTTT. This translates into CASSLSFQLRNEKLFF. The full variable domain, with the rest looked up from reference TRBV27 and TRBJ1-4, is EAQVTQNPRYLITVTGKKLTVTCSQNMNHEYMSWYRQDPGLGLRQIYYSMNVEVTDKGDVPEGYKVSRKEKRNFPLILESPSPNQTSLYFCASSLSFQLRNEKLFFGSGTQLSVL.

This clone has only a few counts. The genes are TRBV27 and TRBJ2-7; 10 bases line up with TRBD1. With 6 bases clipped from V and 7 bases from J, the junction kept 9 bases outside the gene matches. This CDR3 contains 14 residues. Germline V lookup: CDR1 MNHEY, CDR2 SMNVEV (reference sequence). The CDR3 is CASRKGTGEREQYF. For the CDR3, the DNA is TGTGCCAGCAGGAAAGGGACAGGGGAGCGGGAGCAGTACTTC.

A few counts support this clone. In DNA, the CDR3 is TGTGCCAGCAGTGATGGAAAGGGGGTTATCAGGGAGACCCAGTACTTC. Amino acid sequence: CASSDGKGVIRETQYF. This chain uses TRBV2 with TRBJ2-5; D perhaps matches TRBD1 (6 bases). Germline V lookup: CDR1 SNHLY, CDR2 FYNNEI. This CDR3 has 16 amino acids. Trimming stripped 3 bases from V and 5 bases from J, with 19 bases between.

This clone was counted only a few times. The chain employs TRBV28 and TRBJ1-5, with D tentatively TRBD1 (5 bases). V lost 6 bases and J 2 bases, leaving 29 bases between the germline ends. Germline-derived CDR1 and CDR2 are MDHEN and SYDVKM. The CDR3 runs 20 residues. The CDR3 reads CASRKAYPQTGPFGNQPQHF. In DNA, the CDR3 is TGTGCCAGCAGGAAGGCTTATCCCCAGACGGGGCCTTTTGGCAATCAGCCCCAGCATTTT.

V is TRBV7-8 and J is TRBJ2-1, with 12 bases fitting TRBD2. From germline, CDR1 is SGHVS and CDR2 FQNEAQ. Losses at the gene ends were 2 bases for V and 8 bases for J; bases not matched to a gene: 7. This CDR3 is built from 16 residues. CDR3 sequence (DNA): TGTGCCAGCAGCTTAATGACTAGCGGGAGTTCCGATGAGCAGTTCTTC. It translates to CASSLMTSGSSDEQFF.

This clone turned up a few times. The chain employs TRBV18 and TRBJ1-5; D uncertain. Germline CDR1 and CDR2: KGHSH and LQKENI. The CDR3 consists of 15 residues. Trimming left V 3 bases short and J 2 bases short, with 11 bases between. The CDR3 reads CASSPGIEGNQPQHF. In DNA form, the CDR3 reads TGTGCCAGCTCACCTGGTATTGAGGGCAATCAGCCCCAGCATTTT.

The chain is built from TRBV28 and TRBJ1-5, with D possibly TRBD1 on 6 matching bases. CDR1 MDHEN and CDR2 SYDVKM come from the germline V gene. The CDR3 has 17 amino acids. Between the trimmed V and J ends, which lost 8 bases and 2 bases, there was a span of 22 bases. DNA for the CDR3: TGTGCCAGCCGGGACACCTTTGCGCTTGAGGGCAATCAGCCCCAGCATTTT. This sequence encodes CASRDTFALEGNQPQHF.

In its sample, this clone was seen a few times. Other DNA variants within this sample encode the same CDR3. This sequence joins TRBV18 and TRBJ2-5; tentatively, D is TRBD1 or TRBD2 (5 bases each). CDR1 and CDR2 (germline): KGHSH, LQKENI. With 1 base removed from V and 2 bases from J, the gap between germline ends came to 8 bases. The CDR3 spans 14 residues. In nucleotides, the CDR3 is TGTGCCAGCTCACCACGGGGGAATCAAGAGACCCAGTACTTC. Residues: CASSPRGNQETQYF.

The chain has TRBV2 and TRBJ2-7; perhaps D is TRBD1 or TRBD2 (6 bases each). Germline CDR1 is SNHLY and CDR2 is FYNNEI. V was trimmed by 7 bases and J by 7 bases, leaving 20 bases between them. The CDR3 is 14 amino acids. The chain's CDR3 is CASKASGQGREQYF. The DNA for the CDR3 is TGTGCCAGCAAAGCGTCGGGGCAGGGGAGGGAGCAGTACTTC.

The rearrangement links TRBV2 to TRBJ1-2, with a weak D call TRBD1 (6 bases). The V end lost 7 bases, the J end lost 3 bases, and 21 bases lay between the germline ends. Germline V gene data show CDR1 as SNHLY and CDR2 as FYNNEI. The CDR3 runs 16 residues. The CDR3 loop is CASKFGSGDHDYGYTF. The DNA for the CDR3 is TGTGCCAGCAAGTTTGGTTCAGGGGATCATGACTATGGCTACACCTTC.

This clone was picked up a small number of times. The same CDR3 also results from other DNA sequences found in this sample. The chain combines TRBV28 with TRBJ2-3; 8 nucleotides line up with TRBD1. CDR1 MDHEN and CDR2 SYDVKM come from the germline V gene. This CDR3 is 13 amino acids long. V gave up 6 bases and J gave up 4 bases; unmatched junction bases: 3. In DNA, the CDR3 is TGTGCCAGCAGGCTACAGGGGGCAGATACGCAGTATTTT. It translates to CASRLQGADTQYF. Looking up the rest from reference TRBV28 and TRBJ2-3 gives the full variable domain: DVKVTQSSRYLVKRTGEKVFLECVQDMDHENMFWYRQDPGLGLRLIYFSYDVKMKEKGDIPEGYSVSREKKERFSLILESASTNQTSMYLCASRLQGADTQYFGPGTRLTVL.

This chain uses TRBV11-2 with TRBJ2-1, with 12 nucleotides matching TRBD2. The J segment lost 9 bases and the V segment lost 5 bases, leaving 14 bases of the junction unmatched. Germline CDR1 is SGHAT and CDR2 is FQNNGV. The CDR3 loop spans 17 amino acids. CDR3 in amino acids: CASSPRLAGEIPGEQFF. In nucleotides, the CDR3 is TGTGCCAGCAGCCCCCGACTAGCGGGAGAGATACCCGGTGAGCAGTTCTTC.

The rearrangement links TRBV28 to TRBJ2-3; D remains ambiguous. Trimming stripped 3 bases from V and 8 bases from J, with 9 bases between. CDR3 length: 12 residues. Germline lookup yields CDR1 MDHEN and CDR2 SYDVKM. For the CDR3, the DNA is TGTGCCAGCAGTTTCTCCGGTGCTACGCAGTATTTT. This encodes CASSFSGATQYF.

This clone was found a few times. The chain is built from TRBV28 and TRBJ2-1; the D gene is possibly TRBD2 (6 bases). Looked up from germline, CDR1 is MDHEN and CDR2 is SYDVKM. This CDR3 is 12 amino acids long. The CDR3 loop reads CAGGQTRNEQFF. DNA for the CDR3: TGTGCGGGAGGCCAAACGCGAAATGAGCAGTTCTTC.

The sample holds a few counts of this clone. V usage is TRBV25-1 and J usage is TRBJ1-2, with D possibly being TRBD1 (5 bases). Trimming took 4 bases from V and 3 from J, leaving 9 bases between them. CDR1 MGHDK and CDR2 SYGVNS come from the germline V gene. The CDR3 extends over 13 amino acids. CDR3 region: CASSAGRDYGYTF. The CDR3 nucleotides read TGTGCCAGCAGTGCGGGGCGGGACTATGGCTACACCTTC.

The gene calls are TRBV6-5 and TRBJ2-7; no clear D gene. Germline V gene sequence: CDR1 MNHEY, CDR2 SVGAGI. V lost 10 bases, J lost 0 bases, and 16 bases lay in between. The CDR3 is made up of 14 amino acids. The CDR3 sequence: CATSPWPFSYEQYF. CDR3 nucleotide sequence: TGTGCCACCTCCCCGTGGCCTTTCTCCTACGAGCAGTACTTC.

The rearrangement uses TRBV7-2 and TRBJ1-5; maybe TRBD1 (6 bases). CDR3 length equals 15 residues. The germline gives CDR1 SGHTA, CDR2 FQGNSA. Trimming stripped 0 bases from V and 2 bases from J, with 8 bases between. The CDR3 coding sequence is TGTGCCAGCAGCTTAGCGGGGGCCGGCAATCAGCCCCAGCATTTT. It specifies CASSLAGAGNQPQHF.

The chain employs TRBV28 and TRBJ2-7; D call uncertain. Trimming shortened V by 6 bases and J by 0 bases, and 9 bases separated the two germline ends. The germline gives CDR1 MDHEN, CDR2 SYDVKM. The CDR3 loop spans 13 amino acids. CDR3 DNA sequence: TGTGCCAGCAGCGAGTTAGACTCCTACGAGCAGTACTTC. Its translation is CASSELDSYEQYF. The variable domain in full, with the rest retrieved from reference TRBV28 and TRBJ2-7, is DVKVTQSSRYLVKRTGEKVFLECVQDMDHENMFWYRQDPGLGLRLIYFSYDVKMKEKGDIPEGYSVSREKKERFSLILESASTNQTSMYLCASSELDSYEQYFGPGTRLTVT.

This clone was detected a few times. The chain carries TRBV7-6 and TRBJ2-5; maybe TRBD2 (6 bases). The CDR3 runs 14 residues. CDR1 and CDR2 (germline): SGHVS, FNYEAQ. V was cut by 2 bases and J by 5 bases, with 12 bases left in between. The CDR3 loop reads CASSLIWGDETQYF. In DNA form, the CDR3 reads TGTGCCAGCAGCTTAATCTGGGGGGATGAGACCCAGTACTTC.